Following are 13 T cell receptor beta chains from one sample sequenced in a study of identical twins (dated by TCRdb to the mid-2010s). Library preparation used 5' RACE. TCRdb records Illumina HiSeq 2000 as the sequencer. The raw public reads went through TCRdb reprocessing: fastp at Q25, MiXCR clone calling, in-frame beta chains kept. Every distinct CDR3 protein forms one entry, paired with its most common genes and DNA. This sample is represented by 1.5 million to 2 million distinct CDR3 sequences; roughly a third of them were singletons. In total, the top ten clones hold 0.25% to 0.3% of the sample. The sequenced sample was cord blood. These receptors were collected from a newborn girl in good health.

The rearrangement uses TRBV4-2 and TRBJ2-3; TRBD2 agrees at 14 bases. This CDR3 has 16 amino acids. V was clipped by 3 bases and J by 6 bases; unmatched bases: 5. Germline V lookup: CDR1 LGHNA, CDR2 YNFKEQ. The CDR3 protein is CASSHLTSGGVDTQYF. CDR3 DNA sequence: TGTGCCAGCAGCCACCTGACTAGCGGGGGGGTGGATACGCAGTATTTT.

The V and J genes are TRBV4-1 and TRBJ1-1; tentative D call: TRBD1 (5 bases). V lost 1 base, J lost 0 bases, and 6 bases lay in between. Germline V gene sequence: CDR1 MGHRA, CDR2 YSYEKL. The CDR3 covers 14 residues. The CDR3 loop is CASSQGTLNTEAFF. As DNA, the CDR3 is TGCGCCAGCAGCCAAGGGACACTGAACACTGAAGCTTTCTTT.

The sample holds a few counts of this clonotype. The J gene is TRBJ2-7, the V gene TRBV12-3 or TRBV12-4, with 7 bases lining up with TRBD2. This CDR3 comprises 16 residues. Losses at the gene ends were 6 bases for V and 5 bases for J; bases not matched to a gene: 16. CDR3 residues: CASSTRLTGGINEQYF. The DNA of the CDR3 is TGTGCCAGCAGCACCCGGTTAACGGGGGGAATTAACGAGCAGTACTTC.

The chain carries TRBV20-1 and TRBJ1-1, with 7 positions matching TRBD1. Per the germline V gene, CDR1 is DFQATT and CDR2 is SNEGSKA (reference sequence). Trimming took 6 bases from V and 1 from J; bases not matched to a gene: 5. CDR3 length equals 13 residues. The CDR3 nucleotides read TGCAGTGCCGCGACAGGGTGGAACACTGAAGCTTTCTTT. Its translation is CSAATGWNTEAFF.

This clonotype was observed a handful of times. The V call is TRBV2, the J call TRBJ2-1, with 10 bases fitting TRBD1. This CDR3 region has 16 residues. J was trimmed by 8 bases and V by 3 bases; bases with no gene match: 10. CDR1 is SNHLY, CDR2 FYNNEI, per germline. The CDR3 bases are TGTGCCAGCAGTGACCCCGGGACAGGGGTATCTTATGAGCAGTTCTTC. Translating gives CASSDPGTGVSYEQFF.

The chain is built from TRBV5-5 and TRBJ2-7; TRBD2 matches at 9 bases. The V gene end was trimmed by 3 bases and the J gene end by 2 bases; junction bases not matched to a gene: 12. The germline gives CDR1 SGHKS, CDR2 YYEKEE (reference sequence). The CDR3 runs to 17 residues. In DNA, the CDR3 is TGTGCCAGCAGCTCACGTAGCGGGAGATCCCCCGCCTACGAGCAGTACTTC. Residues: CASSSRSGRSPAYEQYF.

The rearrangement joins TRBV3-1 to TRBJ2-1; 12 bases are a match to TRBD2. Gene TRBJ2-7 matches the end of the DNA better, so the J call may be wrong. The CDR3 contains 18 residues. Germline CDR1 and CDR2: LGHDT and YNNKEL (reference sequence). The CDR3 loop is CASSPPSGGALSYNEQYF. CDR3 bases: TGTGCCAGCAGCCCCCCTAGCGGGGGGGCCTTGTCCTACAATGAGCAGTACTTC.

This clonotype showed up just a few times. V is TRBV27 and J is TRBJ2-7; 9 bases are shared with TRBD1. The CDR3 has 14 residues. The J segment lost 4 bases and the V segment lost 7 bases, leaving 8 bases of the junction unmatched. Germline V gives CDR1 MNHEY, CDR2 SMNVEV (reference sequence). The DNA of the CDR3 is TGTGCCAGCAACCCAACAGGGGGCGGGTACGAGCAGTACTTC. Encoded protein: CASNPTGGGYEQYF.

The chain carries TRBV5-1 and TRBJ2-1; TRBD2 is a possible D gene (6 bases). Germline CDR1 reads SGHRS; CDR2 reads YFSETQ. The ends were cut back, 3 bases at V and 2 bases at J, with 15 bases in the middle. This CDR3 has 16 residues. Here the CDR3 DNA reads TGCGCCAGCAGCTCCCGACTAGGGAATACCTACAATGAGCAGTTCTTC. It yields the protein CASSSRLGNTYNEQFF.

In this sample, this clonotype turned up many times. J is TRBJ2-4 and V is TRBV5-1, with TRBD2 matching 11 bases. The CDR3 runs 14 residues. Germline V lookup: CDR1 SGHRS, CDR2 YFSETQ. The V gene end was trimmed by 5 bases and the J gene end by 4 bases; junction bases not matched to a gene: 2. This chain's CDR3 is CASRLAGEKNIQYF. The CDR3 coding sequence is TGCGCCAGCAGACTAGCGGGAGAGAAAAACATTCAGTACTTC.

V and J are TRBV27 and TRBJ1-4, with 9 bases matching TRBD1. Germline V lookup: CDR1 MNHEY, CDR2 SMNVEV (reference sequence). The CDR3 consists of 15 residues. V trimming: 5 bases; J trimming: 6 bases; junction bases outside the gene matches: 7. The CDR3 sequence is CASSRNRGPDEKLFF. The CDR3 region has the DNA TGTGCCAGCAGTCGAAACAGGGGGCCGGATGAAAAACTGTTTTTT.

There are a few counts of this clonotype. The chain employs TRBV20-1 and TRBJ1-2; D may be TRBD1 (5 bases). The CDR3 has 11 residues. V was cut by 3 bases and J by 8 bases, with 10 bases left in between. Germline V gene sequence: CDR1 DFQATT, CDR2 SNEGSKA (reference sequence). The CDR3 DNA reads TGCAGTGCTAGTTTGCCAGGGGGCTACACCTTC. It encodes CSASLPGGYTF.

V gene TRBV5-1 combines with J gene TRBJ2-7; D is uncertain. Germline CDR1 SGHRS, CDR2 YFSETQ. CDR3 length equals 15 residues. Trimming cost V 1 base and J 5 bases, with 16 bases left between them. CDR3 protein: CASSLRSGPEHEQYF. In nucleotides, the CDR3 is TGCGCCAGCAGCTTGAGGTCTGGGCCTGAGCACGAGCAGTACTTC.